The clone carrying this TCR beta chain came up many times. The data stem from a study of Graves' ophthalmopathy and Graves' hyperthyroidism. Transcripts of RNA were the source for amplifying TCR beta CDR3 regions. An opening RT-PCR round employed HTBI primers and preceded a second-round multiplex PCR. TCRdb fed the multiplex PCR reads into MiXCR, producing one record per CDR3 protein. The sample records about 400,000 distinct CDR3 sequences, 15% to 20% being singletons. CDR3 length equals 17 residues. Trimming removed 6 bases from V and 4 bases from J, with 21 bases in between. This sequence was found in a woman under 30 with Graves' ophthalmopathy. What was sequenced was peripheral blood. The rearrangement joins TRBV12-3 or TRBV12-4 to TRBJ2-2; weak D call: TRBD2 (5 bases). CDR3 bases: TGTGCCAGCAGCCTGCCTCGCGGGTCAGTGCTCACCGGGGAGCTGTTTTTT. Protein: CASSLPRGSVLTGELFF.